Listed below are T cell receptor beta chains from one sample, sequenced in a study of brain T cells in children with intractable seizures. Repertoires were generated with immunoSEQ multiplex PCR, while TCRdb's copy carries only in-frame clones and drops some. The sample shows 110,000 or so clones, 94% of them seen only once. Here the sequenced sample was peripheral blood, taken at surgery. These TCRs come from a boy in the first two years of life with hemimegalencephaly and intractable seizures. Each CDR3 is given with its conserved first and last residue. The D gene is left open where the match is weak. Not every row has a clone size; where given, it reads once, few, many or a size class.

D,V,size,J,CDR3,DNA
.,TRBV27,.,TRBJ2-7,CASSLRGARWGAPHEQYF,TGTGCCAGCAGTTTAAGAGGGGCCCGCTGGGGGGCTCCCCACGAGCAGTACTTC
.,TRBV7-8,once,TRBJ2-5,CASSFRGQIEETQYF,TGTGCCAGCAGCTTCAGAGGCCAGATCGAAGAGACCCAGTACTTC
.,TRBV5-1,once,TRBJ2-3,CASSPPGSSAADTQYF,TGCGCCAGCAGCCCCCCCGGGTCCTCCGCAGCAGATACGCAGTATTTT
.,TRBV25-1,once,TRBJ2-1,CASSEGAYNEQFF,TGTGCCAGCAGTGAGGGGGCGTACAATGAGCAGTTCTTC
.,TRBV29-1,.,TRBJ1-1,CSVSEDPNTEAFF,TGCAGCGTCTCTGAGGACCCGAACACTGAAGCTTTCTTT
.,TRBV9,.,TRBJ2-3,CASSVNPSTDTQYF,TGTGCCAGCAGCGTAAATCCCAGCACAGATACGCAGTATTTT
.,TRBV28,.,TRBJ1-5,CASSLLGSQPQHF,TGTGCCAGCAGTTTATTGGGGTCACAGCCCCAGCATTTT
TRBD2,TRBV4-2,.,TRBJ2-4,CASSQDPRLAGGLGWLAKNIQYF,TGTGCCAGCAGCCAAGATCCTCGACTAGCGGGAGGCCTGGGGTGGTTAGCCAAAAACATTCAGTACTTC
.,TRBV2,.,TRBJ2-7,CASSEWTGVYEQYF,TGTGCCAGCAGTGAATGGACCGGGGTCTACGAGCAGTACTTC
.,TRBV28,.,TRBJ2-7,CASSELGEQYF,TGTGCCAGCAGTGAACTGGGGGAGCAGTACTTC
.,TRBV5-1,.,TRBJ2-2,CASSYYRAGELFF,TGCGCCAGCAGTTACTACAGGGCCGGGGAGCTGTTTTTT
.,TRBV19,.,TRBJ2-3,CASSQWADTQYF,TGTGCCAGCTCCCAATGGGCAGATACGCAGTATTTT
.,TRBV28,few,TRBJ1-2,CASSIPDGTNYGYTF,TGTGCCAGCAGTATACCCGACGGAACTAACTATGGCTACACCTTC
.,TRBV6-1,.,TRBJ1-2,CASSEGWDGYTF,TGTGCCAGCAGCGAAGGGTGGGACGGCTACACCTTC
.,TRBV5-6,.,TRBJ2-7,CASSLGQSYEQYF,TGTGCCAGCAGCTTGGGCCAATCCTACGAGCAGTACTTC
.,TRBV5-1,.,TRBJ1-2,CASSSGQKNYGYTF,TGCGCCAGCAGCTCGGGACAAAAAAACTATGGCTACACCTTC
.,TRBV6-5,once,TRBJ2-7,CASSYSATTYEQYF,TGTGCCAGCAGTTACTCGGCTACTACCTACGAGCAGTACTTC
TRBD1,TRBV11-2,.,TRBJ2-5,CASSLDRGHETQYF,TGTGCCAGCAGCTTGGACAGGGGGCACGAGACCCAGTACTTC
.,TRBV4-1,.,TRBJ2-7,CASSPPGNLSPYEQYF,TGCGCCAGCAGCCCCCCGGGCAACCTTAGCCCCTACGAGCAGTACTTC
.,TRBV29-1,.,TRBJ2-7,CSVDKGASSYEQYF,TGCAGCGTTGACAAGGGCGCGAGCTCCTACGAGCAGTACTTC
TRBD1,TRBV3-1/TRBV3-2,.,TRBJ1-1,CASSPQGAPNTEAFF,TGTGCCAGCAGCCCACAGGGGGCCCCGAACACTGAAGCTTTCTTT
.,TRBV7-3,.,TRBJ2-1,CASSLRGNEQFF,TGTGCCAGCAGCTTAAGGGGCAATGAGCAGTTCTTC
.,TRBV10-3,.,TRBJ1-6,CAIKGGRDGSPLHF,TGTGCCATCAAGGGGGGCAGGGATGGCTCACCCCTCCACTTT
TRBD1,TRBV6-1,.,TRBJ2-4,CASSVLTGLAKNIQYF,TGTGCCAGCAGTGTACTGACAGGGTTAGCCAAAAACATTCAGTACTTC
TRBD1,TRBV18,.,TRBJ2-7,CASSRGQGAYEQYF,TGTGCCAGCTCACGTGGACAGGGGGCCTACGAGCAGTACTTC
.,TRBV27,.,TRBJ1-6,CASSSDESYNSPLHF,TGTGCCAGCAGTTCTGACGAGTCCTATAATTCACCCCTCCACTTT
.,TRBV7-2,.,TRBJ2-7,CASSFLGEYEQYF,TGTGCCAGCAGCTTTCTCGGCGAATACGAGCAGTACTTC
.,TRBV11-2,.,TRBJ2-7,CASRKRDSSYEQYF,TGTGCCAGCAGAAAGAGGGATAGCTCCTACGAGCAGTACTTC
TRBD2,TRBV7-3,.,TRBJ2-7,CASSLTGRTSDEQYF,TGTGCCAGCAGCTTAACGGGGAGGACTAGCGACGAGCAGTACTTC
.,TRBV6-5,medium-sized,TRBJ2-7,CASSATSTYEQYF,TGTGCCAGCAGCGCCACTTCTACCTACGAGCAGTACTTC
.,TRBV18,.,TRBJ1-1,CASSPKGMNTEAFF,TGTGCCAGCTCACCCAAGGGAATGAACACTGAAGCTTTCTTT
.,TRBV13,.,TRBJ2-7,CASSRWGSSYEQYF,TGTGCCAGCAGCCGCTGGGGAAGCTCCTACGAGCAGTACTTC
.,TRBV9,.,TRBJ2-1,CASSEDNPTHGDEQFF,TGTGCCAGCAGTGAGGATAATCCGACCCACGGGGATGAGCAGTTCTTC
.,TRBV9,.,TRBJ1-5,CASSVGGTLNQPQHF,TGTGCCAGCAGCGTAGGCGGGACACTTAATCAGCCCCAGCATTTT
TRBD2,TRBV7-4,.,TRBJ2-3,CASSQREGRGTDTQYF,TGTGCCAGCAGCCAGCGGGAGGGCCGAGGCACAGATACGCAGTATTTT
TRBD1,TRBV10-3,.,TRBJ1-2,CAISTINKERQGSGYTF,TGTGCCATCAGTACCATAAACAAAGAGCGACAGGGCTCTGGCTACACCTTC
TRBD1,TRBV28,.,TRBJ2-1,CASSRGTGVYYNEQFF,TGTGCCAGCAGTCGGGGGACAGGGGTTTACTACAATGAGCAGTTCTTC
.,TRBV5-1,once,TRBJ2-7,CASSLSGKRQGAYEQYF,TGCGCCAGCAGCTTGAGCGGGAAGAGACAGGGAGCCTACGAGCAGTACTTC
.,TRBV28,few,TRBJ2-5,CASSLTVPHQETQYF,TGTGCCAGCAGCCTGACAGTCCCCCACCAAGAGACCCAGTACTTC
.,TRBV7-3,.,TRBJ2-3,CASSYRGSSVTDTQYF,TGTGCCAGCAGCTACCGCGGGTCTAGCGTCACAGATACGCAGTATTTT
TRBD1,TRBV4-3,.,TRBJ2-7,CASSQEGVGDRGYEQYF,TGCGCCAGCAGCCAAGAAGGAGTGGGAGACAGGGGGTACGAGCAGTACTTC
TRBD2,TRBV24-1,.,TRBJ2-1,CATSDLGVLAGDAHEQFF,TGTGCCACCAGTGATTTGGGCGTCCTAGCGGGAGATGCGCATGAGCAGTTCTTC
.,TRBV2,.,TRBJ2-7,CASTRGGEQYF,TGTGCCAGCACTCGGGGCGGCGAGCAGTACTTC
TRBD2,TRBV2,.,TRBJ2-7,CASSPRLAGDPYEQYF,TGTGCCAGCAGTCCCAGACTAGCGGGAGACCCTTACGAGCAGTACTTC
TRBD2,TRBV7-8,.,TRBJ2-1,CASSSGLAGGKQFF,TGTGCCAGCAGCTCCGGACTAGCGGGAGGTAAGCAGTTCTTC
TRBD1,TRBV7-6,.,TRBJ1-1,CASSPGDRGAFF,TGTGCCAGCAGCCCAGGGGACAGGGGGGCTTTCTTT
TRBD1,TRBV25-1,.,TRBJ1-3,CASSAQGALNPNTIYF,TGTGCCAGCAGTGCCCAGGGGGCTCTTAACCCAAACACCATATATTTT
TRBD2,TRBV7-6,few,TRBJ2-7,CASSPASGGSYEQYF,TGTGCCAGCAGCCCGGCTAGCGGCGGCTCCTACGAGCAGTACTTC
TRBD2,TRBV28,.,TRBJ2-7,CASSPLAGVTYEQYF,TGTGCCAGCAGTCCCTTAGCGGGAGTAACCTACGAGCAGTACTTC
TRBD1,TRBV6-5,.,TRBJ2-1,CASRSTGGSYNEQFF,TGTGCCAGCAGGTCAACAGGGGGCAGCTACAATGAGCAGTTCTTC
TRBD2,TRBV25-1,.,TRBJ2-7,CASSARLAGGSNEQYF,TGTGCCAGCAGTGCCAGACTAGCGGGAGGTTCTAACGAGCAGTACTTC
.,TRBV6-5,.,TRBJ2-7,CASSFKVVQHTYEQYF,TGTGCCAGCAGTTTTAAAGTGGTTCAGCATACCTACGAGCAGTACTTC
.,TRBV30,.,TRBJ1-1,CAWSVVGRMNTEAFF,TGTGCCTGGAGTGTAGTAGGTAGGATGAACACTGAAGCTTTCTTT
.,TRBV4-1,.,TRBJ2-7,CASSNRVAYEQYF,TGCGCCAGCAGTAACAGGGTAGCCTACGAGCAGTACTTC
TRBD2,TRBV19,.,TRBJ2-7,CASSSWGGRTYEQYF,TGTGCCAGTAGTTCGTGGGGGGGACGGACCTACGAGCAGTACTTC